Presented here are 24 T cell receptor beta chains from one specimen sequenced in a study of shared clonotypes between healthy human individuals. Only in-frame clones appear in the TCRdb table, and some are missing; sequencing was by immunoSEQ multiplex PCR. The data hold roughly 1,600,000 clones, with approximately 98.5% observed a single time. What was sequenced was naive CD4+ T cells sorted from blood. Described subset: CD45RA+ positively selected. The receptors were sampled from a young man in good health.

The chain couples TRBV19 to TRBJ1-2; tentative D call: TRBD1 (5 bases). This CDR3 comprises 17 residues. Trimming took off 3 bases at V and 8 bases at J, with 25 bases between the two ends. Germline CDR1 is LNHDA and CDR2 is SQIVND (reference sequence). This CDR3 reads CASSIGARGWETIGYTF. Here the CDR3 DNA reads TGTGCCAGTAGTATTGGGGCGCGGGGATGGGAAACTATCGGCTACACCTTC.

The rearrangement joins TRBV7-2 to TRBJ1-4, with 8 bases identical to TRBD1. J lost 5 bases, V lost 6 bases, and 8 bases had no gene match. Germline CDR1 SGHTA, CDR2 FQGNSA. The CDR3 runs 15 residues. The CDR3 DNA is TGTGCCAGCAGAAGTAGACAGGGGTTGAATGAAAAACTGTTTTTT. It codes for CASRSRQGLNEKLFF.

The rearrangement uses TRBV5-6 and TRBJ1-1; D gene uncertain. The CDR3 is made up of 15 amino acids. V lost 4 bases, J lost 0 bases, and 13 bases lay in between. Germline V gene data show CDR1 as SGHDT and CDR2 as YYEEEE. The DNA of the CDR3 is TGTGCCAGCAGCCCCCTCGTGGTTATGAACACTGAAGCTTTCTTT. It translates to CASSPLVVMNTEAFF.

In nucleotides, the CDR3 is TGTGCCAGCAGCCCACCTAACGGGCCACACAATGAGCAGTTCTTC. Its translation is CASSPPNGPHNEQFF. This chain uses TRBV5-4 with TRBJ2-1, with D unresolved. V lost 4 bases to trimming and J lost 5 bases, with 16 bases between them. The CDR3 sequence is 15 residues long. Germline V lookup: CDR1 SGHNT, CDR2 YYREEE (reference sequence).

The rearrangement links TRBV11-2 to TRBJ2-3; D unresolved. Germline assignment: CDR1 SGHAT and CDR2 FQNNGV. CDR3 length equals 13 residues. V lost 5 bases and J 8 bases, leaving 14 bases between the germline ends. CDR3 sequence (DNA): TGTGCCAGCAGCCTCTTAATGCTGGGTACGCAGTATTTT. Residues: CASSLLMLGTQYF.

The rearrangement links TRBV7-6 to TRBJ1-5, with D unresolved. CDR1 is SGHVS and CDR2 is FNYEAQ in the germline V gene. This CDR3 has 13 residues. Trimming took off 2 bases at V and 8 bases at J, with 10 bases between the two ends. CDR3 protein: CASSLLPIEPQHF. CDR3 nucleotides: TGTGCCAGCAGCTTACTCCCCATCGAGCCCCAGCATTTT.

With regard to this clone: This same CDR3 is encoded by further DNA sequences in the sample. The V call is TRBV6-5, the J call TRBJ2-7, with D tentatively TRBD2 (5 bases). This CDR3 comprises 14 residues. Germline CDR1 is MNHEY and CDR2 is SVGAGI. Trimming took 0 bases from V and 2 from J, leaving 8 bases between them. The CDR3 spells CASSYSTLAYEQYF. The CDR3, as DNA: TGTGCCAGCAGTTACTCGACACTAGCCTACGAGCAGTACTTC.

This clone has only one observation. The chain uses TRBV6-1 and TRBJ1-3; D gene uncertain. CDR1 and CDR2 (germline): MNHNS, SASEGT. V shed 2 bases and J shed 2 bases, with 7 bases lying between them. This CDR3 is 14 amino acids long. The CDR3 protein is CASSEFQAGNTIYF. The CDR3 coding sequence is TGTGCCAGCAGTGAATTCCAGGCTGGAAACACCATATATTTT.

The chain carries TRBV5-1 and TRBJ2-2, with 9 bases identical to TRBD2. V shed 7 bases and J 5 bases; nucleotides not matched to a gene: 3. The CDR3 sequence is 13 residues long. Germline CDR1 is SGHRS and CDR2 is YFSETQ. CDR3 protein: CASSREGTGELFF. The CDR3 coding sequence is TGCGCCAGCTCGCGGGAGGGGACCGGGGAGCTGTTTTTT.

Here the CDR3 reads CASTPPAGLGGELFF. CDR3 sequence (DNA): TGTGCCAGTACCCCGCCGGCAGGCCTCGGCGGGGAGCTGTTTTTT. This chain connects TRBV19 to TRBJ2-2, with D hard to call. Trimming pared 7 bases from V and 7 bases from J, leaving 19 bases between. The CDR3 spans 15 residues. CDR1 and CDR2 from the germline V gene are LNHDA and SQIVND (reference sequence).

A note on this clone: Other nucleotide sequences from this sample produce the same CDR3. The chain couples TRBV20-1 to TRBJ2-5; D is undetermined. V lost 3 bases, J lost 5 bases, and 4 bases lay in between. The CDR3 has 10 residues. From germline, CDR1 is DFQATT and CDR2 SNEGSKA (reference sequence). The CDR3 coding sequence is TGCAGTGCTAGGAAGGAGACCCAGTACTTC. This gives the protein CSARKETQYF.

V usage is TRBV27 and J usage is TRBJ1-2; D is uncertain. There are 14 residues in the CDR3. Germline V gene data show CDR1 as MNHEY and CDR2 as SMNVEV (reference sequence). Trimming removed 3 bases from V and 2 bases from J, with 10 bases in between. The CDR3 nucleotides are TGTGCCAGCAGTTTCCTCAGTACCAACTATGGCTACACCTTC. It yields the protein CASSFLSTNYGYTF.

The J gene is TRBJ1-2, the V gene TRBV6-5, with 7 bases fitting TRBD1. CDR3 length equals 11 residues. Germline V gives CDR1 MNHEY, CDR2 SVGAGI. Trimming at V came to 6 bases and at J to 8 bases, leaving 3 bases not matched to a gene. The CDR3 is CASRTGNGYTF. CDR3 sequence (DNA): TGTGCCAGCAGGACAGGGAACGGCTACACCTTC.

V is TRBV9 and J is TRBJ2-7; D is unclear. Trimming left V 0 bases short and J 2 bases short, with 12 bases between. The CDR3 loop spans 15 amino acids. Germline loops: CDR1 SGDLS, CDR2 YYNGEE. CDR3 in DNA: TGTGCCAGCAGCGTAGGCACAGACGCTACCTACGAGCAGTACTTC. Translation: CASSVGTDATYEQYF.

Comments on this clone: The same CDR3 arises from other DNA sequences in this sample as well. V usage is TRBV29-1 and J usage is TRBJ2-3, with unresolved D. Trimming removed 3 bases at V and 1 base at J, with 5 bases between. Germline V gene sequence: CDR1 SQVTM, CDR2 ANQGSEA. This CDR3 contains 12 residues. For the CDR3, the DNA is TGCAGCGTTGATGACGGCACAGATACGCAGTATTTT. It translates to CSVDDGTDTQYF.

The chain uses TRBV7-2 and TRBJ1-2; D is uncertain. The V gene lost 5 bases and the J gene lost 1 base, with 14 bases spanning the gap. The germline V gene has CDR1 SGHTA and CDR2 FQGNSA. The CDR3 is 15 amino acids. The CDR3 here is CASSLSAGHNYGYTF. CDR3 nucleotide sequence: TGTGCCAGCAGCCTCTCCGCCGGTCATAACTATGGCTACACCTTC.

The chain has TRBV7-3 and TRBJ2-7, with a tentative D call TRBD1 (5 bases). Trimming left V 5 bases short and J 6 bases short, with 17 bases between. The CDR3 is 14 amino acids. Looked up from germline, CDR1 is SGHTA and CDR2 is FQGTGA. CDR3 DNA: TGTGCCAGCAGCCCGCAGGGTTCTGACTTCGAGCAGTACTTC. Translated: CASSPQGSDFEQYF.

The chain combines TRBV6-1 with TRBJ1-1; TRBD1 matches at 9 bases. The V and J ends lost 7 bases and 2 bases, in that order; junction bases with no gene match: 8. The CDR3 is made up of 15 amino acids. Germline V gene data show CDR1 as MNHNS and CDR2 as SASEGT. The CDR3 DNA reads TGTGCCAGCAAACCTTTAACAGGGGGCAACACTGAAGCTTTCTTT. Residues: CASKPLTGGNTEAFF.

The chain is built from TRBV19 and TRBJ2-7, with 7 bases matching TRBD1. Germline V gives CDR1 LNHDA, CDR2 SQIVND (reference sequence). There are 13 residues in the CDR3. V dropped 5 bases and J dropped 4; count of bases not matched to a gene: 5. CDR3 DNA: TGTGCCAGTAGTTTGTTACAGGGGTACGAGCAGTACTTC. This encodes CASSLLQGYEQYF.

V gene TRBV6-1 combines with J gene TRBJ2-5; 7 bases align to TRBD1. The CDR3 loop spans 15 amino acids. Unmatched junction bases numbered 14, after V lost 6 bases and J lost 7 bases. Looked up from germline, CDR1 is MNHNS and CDR2 is SASEGT. CDR3 sequence reads: CASRGWGTANRTQYF. CDR3 in DNA: TGTGCCAGCAGGGGGTGGGGGACAGCCAACAGGACCCAGTACTTC.

This chain uses TRBV4-3 with TRBJ2-4; D unresolved. V dropped 1 base and J dropped 9 bases, with 19 bases sitting between them. This CDR3 has 16 amino acids. The germline V gene has CDR1 LGHNA and CDR2 YSLEER. DNA for the CDR3: TGCGCCAGCAGCCAAGGGCCCGTGGGCAGTGATGGCATTCAGTACTTC. Protein sequence: CASSQGPVGSDGIQYF.

Turning to this clone: The identical CDR3 is also encoded by other nucleotide sequences in the sample. This chain uses TRBV7-2 with TRBJ2-5; 7 bases line up with TRBD2. Germline V gene data show CDR1 as SGHTA and CDR2 as FQGNSA. Losses at the gene ends were 3 bases for V and 4 bases for J; bases not matched to a gene: 5. This CDR3 has 14 amino acids. DNA of the CDR3: TGTGCCAGCAGCTTCCAAACGGGAGGAGAGACCCAGTACTTC. This encodes CASSFQTGGETQYF.

V is TRBV7-8 and J is TRBJ2-7; maybe TRBD1 (5 bases). The V end was cut by 0 bases, the J end by 12 bases, with 24 bases between. The CDR3 runs to 16 residues. CDR1 and CDR2 (germline): SGHVS, FQNEAQ. CDR3 nucleotide sequence: TGTGCCAGCAGCTTAGCAGCTGGTTGGACACCCATTTGGCGGTACTTC. It yields the protein CASSLAAGWTPIWRYF.

The chain has TRBV6-1 and TRBJ1-2; 10 bases align to TRBD1. Looked up from germline, CDR1 is MNHNS and CDR2 is SASEGT. After removal of 9 bases from V and 2 bases from J, the junction contained 6 bases not matched to a gene. CDR3 length: 14 amino acids. CDR3 amino acids: CASDRGRPNYGYTF. The DNA for the CDR3 is TGTGCCAGTGACAGGGGGCGACCCAACTATGGCTACACCTTC.